What follows are 17 T cell receptor beta chains derived from one specimen sequenced in a study of a mutant IDH1 vaccine in newly diagnosed glioma. Only in-frame clones appear in the TCRdb table, and some are missing; sequencing was by immunoSEQ multiplex PCR. The repertoire holds tens of thousands of clones, 70% to 80% seen once, with about 1.7% in the top ten. Time point in this sample: baseline, week 1 (first vaccination visit). Sample treatment: pre-vaccination baseline after standard-of-care therapy. The sequencing here drew on PBMCs, taken from a glioma patient treated with radiotherapy, temozolomide or both. The receptors come from a middle-aged woman with glioma.

V gene TRBV5-1 combines with J gene TRBJ2-5, with 10 bases aligning to TRBD1. The CDR3 is made up of 14 amino acids. CDR1 SGHRS and CDR2 YFSETQ come from the germline V gene. The V segment lost 0 bases and the J segment 6 bases; nucleotides outside the gene matches: 2. The CDR3 coding sequence is TGCGCCAGCAGCTTGGGGGGACAGGGGAAGACCCAGTACTTC. Translation: CASSLGGQGKTQYF.

The chain is built from TRBV4-1 and TRBJ2-6; the D is unclear. CDR1 and CDR2 (germline): MGHRA, YSYEKL. The CDR3 has 17 residues. The germline V and J ends were trimmed by 1 base and 0 bases, with 10 bases remaining between them. The CDR3 DNA is TGCGCCAGCAGCCAAGTTTTGGGATTCTCTGGGGCCAACGTCCTGACTTTC. Its protein is CASSQVLGFSGANVLTF.

The genes are TRBV6-5 and TRBJ2-1; D may be TRBD2 (5 bases). The CDR3 has 16 amino acids. The V gene lost 0 bases and the J gene lost 4 bases, with 13 bases spanning the gap. Germline CDR1 reads MNHEY; CDR2 reads SVGAGI. CDR3 nucleotides: TGTGCCAGCAGTTACTCTACTAGACTTATTTACAATGAGCAGTTCTTC. It encodes CASSYSTRLIYNEQFF.

V usage is TRBV6-5 and J usage is TRBJ1-3; no definite D call. CDR1 and CDR2 (germline): MNHEY, SVGAGI. Trimming removed 5 bases at V and 0 bases at J, with 11 bases between. CDR3 length equals 15 residues. CDR3 protein: CASSQHQSSGNTIYF. The CDR3 DNA is TGTGCCAGCAGTCAACACCAGAGCTCTGGAAACACCATATATTTT.

V is TRBV4-2 and J is TRBJ2-5; 9 bases line up with TRBD2. The junction had 9 bases not matched to a gene; V was cut back by 3 bases and J by 1 base. CDR1 and CDR2 (germline): LGHNA, YNFKEQ. CDR3 length: 17 residues. The CDR3 is CASSQGVSGGPQETQYF. DNA of the CDR3: TGTGCCAGCAGCCAGGGGGTGAGCGGGGGGCCCCAAGAGACCCAGTACTTC.

V gene TRBV2 combines with J gene TRBJ1-2; D remains ambiguous. Germline CDR1 SNHLY, CDR2 FYNNEI. V was trimmed by 6 bases and J by 0 bases, leaving 14 bases between them. This CDR3 spans 15 amino acids. The CDR3 protein is CASSAEPVANYGYTF. The CDR3 coding sequence is TGTGCCAGCAGCGCCGAACCGGTAGCTAACTATGGCTACACCTTC.

This chain connects TRBV5-1 to TRBJ1-3; possible D gene TRBD1, 6 bases. Germline lookup yields CDR1 SGHRS and CDR2 YFSETQ. The CDR3 has 15 amino acids. The V end lost 1 base, the J end lost 2 bases, and 10 bases lay between the germline ends. CDR3 protein: CASSLPGEAGNTIYF. In nucleotides, the CDR3 is TGCGCCAGCAGCTTGCCAGGGGAGGCTGGAAACACCATATATTTT.

The V call is TRBV15, the J call TRBJ1-1; D might be TRBD1 (5 bases). Between the trimmed V and J ends, which lost 0 bases and 7 bases, there was a span of 18 bases. CDR1 and CDR2 from the germline V gene are LNHNV and YYDKDF (reference sequence). This CDR3 has 16 amino acids. The CDR3 DNA sequence: TGTGCCACCAGCAGAGAGCGGATTGGGGGGACCATTGAAGCTTTCTTT. This gives the protein CATSRERIGGTIEAFF.

The rearrangement uses TRBV5-1 and TRBJ2-7; 9 bases fit TRBD1. CDR1 is SGHRS, CDR2 YFSETQ, per germline. With 5 bases clipped from V and 5 bases from J, the junction kept 5 bases outside the gene matches. CDR3 size: 13 residues. The CDR3 protein is CASRQGASDEQYF. The CDR3 DNA reads as TGCGCCAGCAGACAGGGGGCTAGCGACGAGCAGTACTTC.

The gene calls are TRBV15 and TRBJ2-5; D might be TRBD1 (6 bases). This CDR3 is 15 amino acids long. V gave up 4 bases and J gave up 4 bases, with 16 bases separating them. Germline values: CDR1 LNHNV, CDR2 YYDKDF (reference sequence). CDR3 region: CATSTHQGPTETQYF. The CDR3 DNA reads TGTGCCACCAGCACCCATCAGGGGCCAACAGAGACCCAGTACTTC.

V and J are TRBV27 and TRBJ2-7; D is uncertain. The germline V gene encodes CDR1 MNHEY and CDR2 SMNVEV (reference sequence). The CDR3 extends over 15 amino acids. Trimming pared 2 bases from V and 2 bases from J, leaving 13 bases between. DNA for the CDR3: TGTGCCAGCAGTTTAGGAACCGGTGGGGCCTACGAGCAGTACTTC. Translated, it gives CASSLGTGGAYEQYF.

The rearrangement joins TRBV10-1 to TRBJ2-6; no firm D call. The V end was cut by 7 bases, the J end by 0 bases, with 13 bases between. The CDR3 is made up of 16 amino acids. The germline V gene encodes CDR1 WNHNN and CDR2 SYGVQD (reference sequence). CDR3 in amino acids: CASKGPVRSGANVLTF. In DNA, the CDR3 is TGCGCCAGCAAGGGCCCGGTACGCTCTGGGGCCAACGTCCTGACTTTC.

V usage is TRBV19 and J usage is TRBJ1-1; 10 nucleotides agree with TRBD1. This CDR3 is built from 14 residues. Germline V gives CDR1 LNHDA, CDR2 SQIVND (reference sequence). With 10 bases clipped from V and 2 bases from J, the junction kept 7 bases outside the gene matches. CDR3 in amino acids: CATSDRGRNTEAFF. The CDR3 bases are TGTGCCACCTCCGACAGGGGGCGAAACACTGAAGCTTTCTTT.

The gene calls are TRBV5-1 and TRBJ1-3; no clear D. Between the trimmed V and J ends, which lost 0 bases and 0 bases, there was a span of 7 bases. Germline lookup yields CDR1 SGHRS and CDR2 YFSETQ. This CDR3 comprises 15 residues. CDR3 sequence: CASSLAGSSGNTIYF. CDR3 sequence (DNA): TGCGCCAGCAGCTTGGCGGGGAGCTCTGGAAACACCATATATTTT.

Concerning this clone itself: A junction boundary mismatches the germline segment, possibly from a read error. The chain has TRBV6-5 and TRBJ2-7; possibly TRBD1 for D (6 bases). Germline V gene sequence: CDR1 MNHEY, CDR2 SVGAGI. This CDR3 spans 14 amino acids. CDR3: CASSYLGALDEQYF. The CDR3, as DNA: TGTGCCAGCAGCTACTTGGGGGCCTTGGATGAGCAGTACTTC.

This chain joins TRBV7-9 and TRBJ1-1, with D maybe TRBD1 (5 bases). Germline CDR1 is SEHNR and CDR2 is FQNEAQ (reference sequence). The V end was cut by 3 bases, the J end by 2 bases, with 7 bases between. This CDR3 is 13 amino acids long. CDR3 DNA sequence: TGTGCCAGCAGCTTCCAGGGTAACACTGAAGCTTTCTTT. This translates into CASSFQGNTEAFF.

The chain couples TRBV18 to TRBJ2-7; D remains ambiguous. The CDR3 runs to 11 residues. Germline V lookup: CDR1 KGHSH, CDR2 LQKENI. V lost 1 base, J lost 5 bases, and 3 bases lay in between. In nucleotides, the CDR3 is TGTGCCAGCTCACCACTTGACGAGCAGTACTTC. This translates into CASSPLDEQYF.